These 24 T cell receptor beta chains came from one sample sequenced in a study of vaccination and CD4 T cells after COVID-19. An Oncomine TCR Beta short-read assay was used to sequence the DNA from cultured CD4+ T cells. From the PCR reads, TCRdb called clonotypes with MiXCR, one entry per CDR3 protein. The table shows 4,600 or so distinct CDR3 sequences, with 40% to 45% occurring only once. The treatment is: roughly ten-day PBMC culture with coronavirus spike peptide pools or control peptides (ViraFEST assay). For these receptors, no antigen is known. The specimen sequenced was CD4+ T cells from blood, cultured in vitro. These receptors originate from a human donor who had recovered from COVID-19.

This clonotype appeared a few times. The V and J genes are TRBV20-1 and TRBJ2-3, with D perhaps matching TRBD1 (5 bases). Looked up from germline, CDR1 is DFQATT and CDR2 is SNEGSKA (reference sequence). V was shortened by 0 bases and J by 1 base, with 5 bases between the two germline ends. This CDR3 has 13 residues. CDR3 in DNA: TGCAGTGCTAGAGAACAGGGCACAGATACGCAGTATTTT. It specifies CSAREQGTDTQYF.

The chain employs TRBV5-4 and TRBJ1-1; 9 nucleotides match TRBD1. The ends lost 3 bases at V and 4 bases at J; junction bases unmatched: 4. This CDR3 comprises 14 residues. Germline-derived CDR1 and CDR2 are SGHNT and YYREEE (reference sequence). CDR3 in amino acids: CASSWGQGLTEAFF. The CDR3 DNA reads TGTGCCAGCAGCTGGGGACAGGGCCTCACTGAAGCTTTCTTT.

The chain carries TRBV5-1 and TRBJ2-4, with TRBD2 matching 11 bases. Unmatched junction bases numbered 10, after V lost 5 bases and J lost 0 bases. Germline loops: CDR1 SGHRS, CDR2 YFSETQ. This CDR3 has 18 residues. The DNA for the CDR3 is TGCGCCAGCAGATTACTAGCGGGAGCCCATCTAGCCAAAAACATTCAGTACTTC. It is translated as CASRLLAGAHLAKNIQYF. The full variable domain, with the rest looked up from reference TRBV5-1 and TRBJ2-4, is KAGVTQTPRYLIKTRGQQVTLSCSPISGHRSVSWYQQTPGQGLQFLFEYFSETQRNKGNFPGRFSGRQFSNSRSEMNVSTLELGDSALYLCASRLLAGAHLAKNIQYFGAGTRLSVL.

The V gene is TRBV20-1, the J gene TRBJ1-3, with D perhaps matching TRBD1 (6 bases). CDR3 length: 16 residues. V was clipped by 0 bases and J by 4 bases, with 16 bases between them. Germline lookup yields CDR1 DFQATT and CDR2 SNEGSKA (reference sequence). The CDR3 loop reads CSARESAGVAGNTIYF. CDR3 nucleotide sequence: TGCAGTGCTAGAGAATCGGCAGGGGTGGCCGGAAACACCATATATTTT.

This clonotype has a handful of counts. V is TRBV20-1 and J is TRBJ2-3; TRBD2 aligns across 7 bases. V lost 6 bases, J lost 4 bases, and 13 bases stayed unmatched. Germline V gives CDR1 DFQATT, CDR2 SNEGSKA (reference sequence). The length of the CDR3 is 15 residues. In DNA, the CDR3 is TGCAGTGCCGGGGCGTCGGCGGGAGTTTCAGATACGCAGTATTTT. Translation: CSAGASAGVSDTQYF.

The gene calls are TRBV2 and TRBJ2-5; weak D call: TRBD2 (5 bases). The ends were cut back, 8 bases at V and 5 bases at J, with 21 bases in the middle. From germline, CDR1 is SNHLY and CDR2 FYNNEI. This CDR3 contains 15 residues. CDR3 residues: CASGDNMGVWETQYF. DNA for the CDR3: TGTGCCAGCGGCGACAACATGGGAGTGTGGGAGACCCAGTACTTC.

The chain couples TRBV19 to TRBJ2-7; a weak D match, TRBD2 (6 bases). V was cut by 5 bases and J by 3 bases, with 11 bases left in between. The length of the CDR3 is 13 residues. The germline CDR1 and CDR2 sequences are LNHDA and SQIVND (reference sequence). CDR3 residues: CASSSGGNYEQYF. As DNA, the CDR3 is TGTGCCAGTAGTTCCGGCGGGAACTACGAGCAGTACTTC.

This clonotype was picked up a small number of times. This sequence joins TRBV6-1 and TRBJ1-2; D is unresolved. V was pared by 1 base and J by 3 bases, with 6 bases between. Germline V gene data show CDR1 as MNHNS and CDR2 as SASEGT. The CDR3 runs to 13 residues. This chain's CDR3 is CASSEVEDYGYTF. The CDR3, as DNA: TGTGCCAGCAGTGAAGTCGAGGACTATGGCTACACCTTC.

Here the CDR3 DNA reads TGCGCCAGCAGCTTGGCACAGGGGAACACCGGGGAGCTGTTTTTT. Protein sequence: CASSLAQGNTGELFF. V and J are TRBV5-1 and TRBJ2-2; D possibly corresponds to TRBD1 (6 bases). V was trimmed by 0 bases and J by 1 base, leaving 7 bases between them. CDR1 and CDR2 (germline): SGHRS, YFSETQ. The CDR3 consists of 15 residues. Together with reference TRBV5-1 and TRBJ2-2, the CDR3 gives the full variable domain: KAGVTQTPRYLIKTRGQQVTLSCSPISGHRSVSWYQQTPGQGLQFLFEYFSETQRNKGNFPGRFSGRQFSNSRSEMNVSTLELGDSALYLCASSLAQGNTGELFFGEGSRLTVL.

This chain uses TRBV5-4 with TRBJ1-6; possibly TRBD1 for D (5 bases). Germline V gene lookup returns CDR1 SGHNT and CDR2 YYREEE (reference sequence). Trimming removed 3 bases from V and 3 bases from J, with 10 bases in between. This CDR3 spans 15 amino acids. The CDR3 here is CASSSPGDYNSPLHF. The CDR3 coding sequence is TGTGCCAGCAGCTCCCCGGGGGACTATAATTCACCCCTCCACTTT.

This clonotype was counted only a few times. The chain links TRBV20-1 to TRBJ2-1; no clear D. CDR3 size: 13 residues. CDR1 and CDR2 from the germline V gene are DFQATT and SNEGSKA (reference sequence). V gave up 7 bases and J gave up 2 bases, with 12 bases separating them. CDR3 bases: TGCAGTGGAGAGAGGCGAACCTACAATGAGCAGTTCTTC. Translating gives CSGERRTYNEQFF.

The rearrangement uses TRBV2 and TRBJ1-6; 8 bases are a match to TRBD1. The V and J ends lost 10 bases and 3 bases, in that order; junction bases with no gene match: 14. Germline V gene data show CDR1 as SNHLY and CDR2 as FYNNEI. The CDR3 is 17 residues long. DNA for the CDR3: TGTGCCACCCAGTTCCGTCCGGGACAGGACTATAATTCACCCCTCCACTTT. This gives the protein CATQFRPGQDYNSPLHF. Combining the CDR3 with reference TRBV2 and TRBJ1-6 gives the whole variable domain EPEVTQTPSHQVTQMGQEVILRCVPISNHLYFYWYRQILGQKVEFLVSFYNNEISEKSEIFDDQFSVERPDGSNFTLKIRSTKLEDSAMYFCATQFRPGQDYNSPLHFGNGTRLTVT.

CDR3 in DNA: TGTGCCAGCAGCGTAGAGAGAACAGGGAAGGAGCAGTACTTC. Translated: CASSVERTGKEQYF. V usage is TRBV7-2 and J usage is TRBJ2-7; TRBD1 might be the D (6 bases). Germline values: CDR1 SGHTA, CDR2 FQGNSA. There are 14 residues in the CDR3. V dropped 5 bases and J dropped 7 bases, with 18 bases sitting between them. The complete variable domain, with remaining parts taken from reference TRBV7-2 and TRBJ2-7, reads GAGVSQSPSNKVTEKGKDVELRCDPISGHTALYWYRQSLGQGLEFLIYFQGNSAPDKSGLPSDRFSAERTGGSVSTLTIQRTQQEDSAVYLCASSVERTGKEQYFGPGTRLTVT.

This chain connects TRBV20-1 to TRBJ2-7, with D hard to call. The germline gives CDR1 DFQATT, CDR2 SNEGSKA (reference sequence). V was cut by 0 bases and J by 2 bases, with 5 bases left in between. This CDR3 is built from 12 residues. CDR3 region: CSAREGAYEQYF. CDR3 nucleotide sequence: TGCAGTGCTAGAGAGGGCGCCTACGAGCAGTACTTC.

This chain joins TRBV20-1 and TRBJ1-2; 9 bases map to TRBD1. The CDR3 sequence is 13 residues long. The V gene end was trimmed by 1 base and the J gene end by 6 bases; junction bases not matched to a gene: 3. Germline lookup yields CDR1 DFQATT and CDR2 SNEGSKA (reference sequence). As DNA, the CDR3 is TGCAGTGCTAGAGGACAGGGGGGTGATGGCTACACCTTC. This codes for CSARGQGGDGYTF.

The V and J genes are TRBV20-1 and TRBJ2-1; D perhaps matches TRBD2 (7 bases). The ends were cut back, 6 bases at V and 10 bases at J, with 22 bases in the middle. The germline V gene has CDR1 DFQATT and CDR2 SNEGSKA (reference sequence). The CDR3 runs 14 residues. CDR3 coding DNA: TGCAGTGCCTGGGGGGGGGCCACAGGGTTAGAGCAGTTCTTC. Encoded protein: CSAWGGATGLEQFF.

This clonotype was seen only a few times. The V gene is TRBV6-5, the J gene TRBJ1-1; the match to TRBD1 covers 8 bases. Germline values: CDR1 MNHEY, CDR2 SVGAGI. Losses at the gene ends were 0 bases for V and 5 bases for J; bases not matched to a gene: 5. This CDR3 is 15 amino acids long. The CDR3 DNA reads as TGTGCCAGCAGTTACTCGGCCAGGGGGCAAACTGAAGCTTTCTTT. Its translation is CASSYSARGQTEAFF.

This clonotype was counted a few times. The chain links TRBV6-1 to TRBJ2-4; TRBD2 matches 7 bases. The length of the CDR3 is 17 residues. In germline, CDR1 is MNHNS, CDR2 SASEGT. The ends lost 1 base at V and 8 bases at J; junction bases unmatched: 14. CDR3 sequence reads: CASSEGPPGGVNDIQYF. CDR3 nucleotide sequence: TGTGCCAGCAGTGAAGGACCCCCTGGGGGGGTAAACGACATTCAGTACTTC.

This clonotype was found a few times. The chain links TRBV27 to TRBJ2-3, with D possibly TRBD2 on 6 matching bases. This CDR3 is built from 14 residues. Trimming left V 3 bases short and J 1 base short, with 8 bases between. The germline V gene has CDR1 MNHEY and CDR2 SMNVEV (reference sequence). CDR3 residues: CASSLRRGTDTQYF. As DNA, the CDR3 is TGTGCCAGCAGTTTGAGGAGGGGCACAGATACGCAGTATTTT.

The gene calls are TRBV5-5 and TRBJ1-1; TRBD1 matches at 7 bases. Germline V lookup: CDR1 SGHKS, CDR2 YYEKEE (reference sequence). With V trimmed by 4 bases and J by 4 bases, 7 bases remained unmatched. There are 14 residues in the CDR3. CDR3 in DNA: TGTGCCAGCAGCAAACGACAGGGAGGCACTGAAGCTTTCTTT. This gives the protein CASSKRQGGTEAFF.

The gene calls are TRBV28 and TRBJ2-7, with D hard to call. The CDR3 loop spans 12 amino acids. Germline assignment: CDR1 MDHEN and CDR2 SYDVKM. The V end lost 8 bases, the J end lost 2 bases, and 10 bases lay between the germline ends. The CDR3 sequence is CASSDGTYEQYF. The CDR3 DNA reads TGTGCCAGCTCCGACGGTACCTACGAGCAGTACTTC. The complete variable domain, with remaining parts taken from reference TRBV28 and TRBJ2-7, reads DVKVTQSSRYLVKRTGEKVFLECVQDMDHENMFWYRQDPGLGLRLIYFSYDVKMKEKGDIPEGYSVSREKKERFSLILESASTNQTSMYLCASSDGTYEQYFGPGTRLTVT.

The chain couples TRBV29-1 to TRBJ1-2; D is unresolved. The CDR3 has 13 amino acids. The ends were cut back, 2 bases at V and 6 bases at J, with 13 bases in the middle. Germline V gene sequence: CDR1 SQVTM, CDR2 ANQGSEA. The CDR3 sequence: CSVERTGCNGYTF. The CDR3 DNA reads as TGCAGCGTTGAACGGACGGGGTGTAATGGCTACACCTTC.

Relative to its sample, this clonotype is large (0.1 to 1%). The gene calls are TRBV6-1 and TRBJ2-1, with TRBD2 matching 8 bases. Unmatched junction bases numbered 17, after V lost 7 bases and J lost 9 bases. CDR1 is MNHNS, CDR2 SASEGT, per germline. This CDR3 contains 16 residues. The CDR3 DNA reads as TGTGCCAGCATGAGTGGGAGCGGGGGACCCGGGGTTGAGCAGTTCTTC. The encoded protein is CASMSGSGGPGVEQFF.

Only a few counts were recorded for this clonotype. V and J are TRBV20-1 and TRBJ2-5; 7 nucleotides align to TRBD2. J was trimmed by 2 bases and V by 5 bases; bases with no gene match: 11. Germline values: CDR1 DFQATT, CDR2 SNEGSKA (reference sequence). The CDR3 length is 15 residues. The CDR3 loop is CSAGTIAEPQETQYF. As DNA, the CDR3 is TGCAGTGCTGGGACTATAGCGGAACCACAAGAGACCCAGTACTTC.